This TCR beta chain was obtained from a study of blood T cell repertoires in COVID-19. TCRdb's copy holds only in-frame clones and misses some; the assay was immunoSEQ multiplex PCR. The sample contains around 300,000 clones, approximately 89% of which appear only once. CDR1 is MNHEY, CDR2 SVGAGI, per germline. Trimming left V 0 bases short and J 0 bases short, with 11 bases between. The CDR3 length is 16 residues. The sequence was collected from a woman aged 25 to 39 who had recovered from COVID-19. The chain combines TRBV6-5 with TRBJ1-1; unclear D gene. Source material: PBMCs or T cells enriched from blood (not recorded which). This CDR3 reads CASSYSSVSLNTEAFF. The CDR3 nucleotides read TGTGCCAGCAGTTACTCGTCAGTGTCGCTGAACACTGAAGCTTTCTTT.